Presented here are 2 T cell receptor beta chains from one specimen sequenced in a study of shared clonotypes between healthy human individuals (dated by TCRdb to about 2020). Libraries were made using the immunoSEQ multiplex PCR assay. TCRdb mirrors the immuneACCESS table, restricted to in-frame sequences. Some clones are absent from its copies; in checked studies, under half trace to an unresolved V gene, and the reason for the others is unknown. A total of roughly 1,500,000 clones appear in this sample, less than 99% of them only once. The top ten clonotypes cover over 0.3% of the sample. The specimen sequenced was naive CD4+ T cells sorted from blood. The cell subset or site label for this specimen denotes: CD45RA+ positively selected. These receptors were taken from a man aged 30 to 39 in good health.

CDR3 nucleotide sequence: TGTGCCAGCAGCCTAGTGGGGGCGGGAAAAGAGACCCAGTACTTC. Amino acid sequence: CASSLVGAGKETQYF. The V gene is TRBV28, the J gene TRBJ2-5; D possibly uses TRBD1 or TRBD2 (6 bases each). The V gene lost 6 bases and the J gene lost 3 bases, with 17 bases spanning the gap. Germline CDR1 is MDHEN and CDR2 is SYDVKM. There are 15 residues in the CDR3.

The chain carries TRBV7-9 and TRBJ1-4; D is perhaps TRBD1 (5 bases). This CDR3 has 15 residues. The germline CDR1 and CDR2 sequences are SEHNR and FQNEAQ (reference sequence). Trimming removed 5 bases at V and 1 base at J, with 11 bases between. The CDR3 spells CASSNAGITNEKLFF. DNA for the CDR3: TGTGCCAGCAGCAACGCAGGGATAACTAATGAAAAACTGTTTTTT.